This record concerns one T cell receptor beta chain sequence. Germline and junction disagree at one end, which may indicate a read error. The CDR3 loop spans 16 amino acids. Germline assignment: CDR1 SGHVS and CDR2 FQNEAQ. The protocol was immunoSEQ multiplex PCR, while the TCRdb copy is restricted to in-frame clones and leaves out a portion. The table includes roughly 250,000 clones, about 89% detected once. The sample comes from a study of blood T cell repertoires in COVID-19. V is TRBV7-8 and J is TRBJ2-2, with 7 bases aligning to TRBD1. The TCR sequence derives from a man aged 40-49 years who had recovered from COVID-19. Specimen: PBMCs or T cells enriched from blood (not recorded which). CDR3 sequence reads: CTSSRLAGTVTGELFF. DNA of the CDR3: TGTACCAGCAGCCGTCTTGCCGGGACAGTCACCGGGGAGCTGTTTTTT. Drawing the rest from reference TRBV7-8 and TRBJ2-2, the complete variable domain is GAGVSQSPRYKVAKRGQDVALRCDPISGHVSLFWYQQALGQGPEFLTYFQNEAQLDKSGLPSDRFFAERPEGSVSTLKIQRTQQEDSAVYLCTSSRLAGTVTGELFFGEGSRLTVL.